The 14 T cell receptor beta chains given below trace back to one sample, sequenced in a study of blood T cell repertoires in COVID-19. TCRdb keeps only in-frame clones here, not all; method: immunoSEQ multiplex PCR. The sample consists of some 180,000 clones, 70% to 80% of them appearing once. What was sequenced was peripheral blood. These receptors came from a man aged 50-59 years who had recovered from COVID-19.

The chain links TRBV5-1 to TRBJ2-1; 13 bases map to TRBD2. Per the germline V gene, CDR1 is SGHRS and CDR2 is YFSETQ. This CDR3 has 15 residues. The ends lost 4 bases at V and 6 bases at J; junction bases unmatched: 4. The CDR3 DNA reads as TGCGCCAGCAGCAATGGGACTAGCGGGGCCAATGAGCAGTTCTTC. Residues: CASSNGTSGANEQFF. Based on the CDR3 plus reference TRBV5-1 and TRBJ2-1, the full variable domain is KAGVTQTPRYLIKTRGQQVTLSCSPISGHRSVSWYQQTPGQGLQFLFEYFSETQRNKGNFPGRFSGRQFSNSRSEMNVSTLELGDSALYLCASSNGTSGANEQFFGPGTRLTVL.

This clone showed up just a few times. The CDR3 DNA sequence: TGTGCCAGCAGCTCGGGGGGGACTAGCGGGTACACAGATACGCAGTATTTT. Translating it yields CASSSGGTSGYTDTQYF. The chain joins TRBV5-4 to TRBJ2-3; 12 bases are shared with TRBD2. Trimming cost V 3 bases and J 2 bases; bases outside gene matches: 7. Germline V gene sequence: CDR1 SGHNT, CDR2 YYREEE (reference sequence). CDR3 size: 17 residues.

This clone was counted once. The CDR3 DNA sequence: TGTGCCAGCAGTGGGACCGGGACAGGGATTTACAATGAGCAGTTCTTC. Translation: CASSGTGTGIYNEQFF. The J gene is TRBJ2-1, the V gene TRBV6-1; 9 nucleotides align to TRBD1. The CDR3 runs to 16 residues. CDR1 and CDR2 (germline): MNHNS, SASEGT. The V segment lost 4 bases and the J segment 4 bases; nucleotides outside the gene matches: 8.

The chain carries TRBV7-2 and TRBJ1-1; D may be TRBD1 (5 bases). Germline loops: CDR1 SGHTA, CDR2 FQGNSA. Trimming cost V 3 bases and J 2 bases, with 10 bases left between them. This CDR3 comprises 14 residues. The CDR3, as DNA: TGTGCCAGCAGCTTTCAGGGAGGCAACACTGAAGCTTTCTTT. Translating gives CASSFQGGNTEAFF. Full variable domain (outside the CDR3, taken from reference TRBV7-2 and TRBJ1-1): GAGVSQSPSNKVTEKGKDVELRCDPISGHTALYWYRQSLGQGLEFLIYFQGNSAPDKSGLPSDRFSAERTGGSVSTLTIQRTQQEDSAVYLCASSFQGGNTEAFFGQGTRLTVV.

The chain has TRBV19 and TRBJ1-2, with D possibly TRBD1 on 5 matching bases. CDR3 size: 13 residues. V was shortened by 4 bases and J by 8 bases, with 14 bases between the two germline ends. The germline V gene has CDR1 LNHDA and CDR2 SQIVND (reference sequence). CDR3 DNA sequence: TGTGCCAGTAGTACATCGATGGGGCGAGGCTACACCTTC. Its protein product is CASSTSMGRGYTF.

The chain recombines TRBV4-3 with TRBJ1-2, with a weak D call TRBD1 (6 bases). V lost 3 bases to trimming and J lost 4 bases, with 18 bases between them. This CDR3 is built from 16 residues. Looked up from germline, CDR1 is LGHNA and CDR2 is YSLEER. The CDR3 spells CASSQGITGRVYGYTF. Written as DNA, the CDR3 is TGCGCCAGCAGCCAGGGTATAACAGGGAGGGTCTATGGCTACACCTTC.

V and J are TRBV19 and TRBJ2-2, with D maybe TRBD2 (5 bases). The CDR3 runs 14 residues. Per germline, CDR1 LNHDA and CDR2 SQIVND (reference sequence). The ends were cut back, 1 base at V and 2 bases at J, with 5 bases in the middle. The chain's CDR3 is CASSIGLNTGELFF. The CDR3 coding sequence is TGTGCCAGTAGTATAGGACTAAACACCGGGGAGCTGTTTTTT.

CDR3 sequence (DNA): TGTGCCAGCAGTTACTCCACTCGGGACACTTTCGGTGGGGCCAACGTCCTGACTTTC. Translation gives CASSYSTRDTFGGANVLTF. The V call is TRBV6-2 or TRBV6-3, the J call TRBJ2-6; weak D call: TRBD1 (6 bases). V lost 0 bases and J lost 3, with 18 bases in between. The CDR3 is 19 residues long. Germline V lookup: CDR1 MNHEY, CDR2 SVGEGT.

The chain couples TRBV19 to TRBJ2-7; TRBD2 might be the D (5 bases). The V gene lost 8 bases and the J gene lost 6 bases, with 14 bases spanning the gap. The germline CDR1 and CDR2 sequences are LNHDA and SQIVND (reference sequence). The CDR3 sequence is 12 residues long. The CDR3 is CASSAGGSEQYF. In nucleotides, the CDR3 is TGTGCCAGTTCCGCGGGTGGCTCCGAGCAGTACTTC.

The chain joins TRBV27 to TRBJ1-5; D ambiguous. The CDR3 is 15 amino acids. CDR1 and CDR2 (germline): MNHEY, SMNVEV (reference sequence). V gave up 1 base and J gave up 0 bases, with 7 bases separating them. CDR3: CASSLYTNSNQPQHF. CDR3 sequence (DNA): TGTGCCAGCAGTTTATACACCAATAGCAATCAGCCCCAGCATTTT.

This clone was found once. The V and J genes are TRBV30 and TRBJ2-3, with D perhaps matching TRBD2 (5 bases). The germline gives CDR1 GTSNPN, CDR2 SVGIG (reference sequence). V lost 5 bases and J 3 bases, leaving 18 bases between the germline ends. This CDR3 comprises 15 residues. CDR3 residues: CAWEIGLPSTDTQYF. The CDR3 nucleotides are TGTGCCTGGGAAATTGGACTTCCGAGTACAGATACGCAGTATTTT.

This chain joins TRBV28 and TRBJ1-6; 10 nucleotides agree with TRBD1. Germline CDR1 and CDR2: MDHEN and SYDVKM. Losses at the gene ends were 2 bases for V and 9 bases for J; bases not matched to a gene: 7. This CDR3 region has 16 residues. The CDR3 DNA reads as TGTGCCAGCAGTTTAACGGGACAGGGGTTGGGTTCACCCCTCCACTTT. Protein product: CASSLTGQGLGSPLHF. The whole variable domain, filled in from reference TRBV28 and TRBJ1-6, reads DVKVTQSSRYLVKRTGEKVFLECVQDMDHENMFWYRQDPGLGLRLIYFSYDVKMKEKGDIPEGYSVSREKKERFSLILESASTNQTSMYLCASSLTGQGLGSPLHFGNGTRLTVT.

CDR3 DNA sequence: TGTGCCAGCAGCCCCAACGGTGGACTAGCGGGAGGGGAGGCCGGGCCAGATACGCAGTATTTT. It specifies CASSPNGGLAGGEAGPDTQYF. The V call is TRBV7-7, the J call TRBJ2-3, with TRBD2 matching over 15 bases. The CDR3 totals 21 residues. V lost 5 bases to trimming and J lost 4 bases; unmatched junction nucleotides: 19. Germline assignment: CDR1 SSHAT and CDR2 FNYEAQ (reference sequence).

J is TRBJ2-3 and V is TRBV12-3 or TRBV12-4, with D hard to call. Between the trimmed V and J ends, which lost 6 bases and 3 bases, there was a span of 7 bases. The length of the CDR3 is 12 residues. In DNA, the CDR3 is TGTGCCAGCAGGCCACAGACAGATACGCAGTATTTT. Translation: CASRPQTDTQYF.